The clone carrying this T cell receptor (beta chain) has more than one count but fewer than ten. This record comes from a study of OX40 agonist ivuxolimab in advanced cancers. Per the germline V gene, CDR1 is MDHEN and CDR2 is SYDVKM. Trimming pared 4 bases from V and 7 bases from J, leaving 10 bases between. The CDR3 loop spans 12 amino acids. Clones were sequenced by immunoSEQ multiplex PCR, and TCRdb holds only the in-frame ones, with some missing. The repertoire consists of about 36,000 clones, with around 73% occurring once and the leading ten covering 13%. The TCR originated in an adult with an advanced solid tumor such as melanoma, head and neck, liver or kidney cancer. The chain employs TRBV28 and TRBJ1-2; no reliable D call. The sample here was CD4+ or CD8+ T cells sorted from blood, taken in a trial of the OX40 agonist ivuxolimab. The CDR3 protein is CASSSLDRGYTF. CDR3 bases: TGTGCCAGCAGTTCCCTTGACCGTGGCTACACCTTC.